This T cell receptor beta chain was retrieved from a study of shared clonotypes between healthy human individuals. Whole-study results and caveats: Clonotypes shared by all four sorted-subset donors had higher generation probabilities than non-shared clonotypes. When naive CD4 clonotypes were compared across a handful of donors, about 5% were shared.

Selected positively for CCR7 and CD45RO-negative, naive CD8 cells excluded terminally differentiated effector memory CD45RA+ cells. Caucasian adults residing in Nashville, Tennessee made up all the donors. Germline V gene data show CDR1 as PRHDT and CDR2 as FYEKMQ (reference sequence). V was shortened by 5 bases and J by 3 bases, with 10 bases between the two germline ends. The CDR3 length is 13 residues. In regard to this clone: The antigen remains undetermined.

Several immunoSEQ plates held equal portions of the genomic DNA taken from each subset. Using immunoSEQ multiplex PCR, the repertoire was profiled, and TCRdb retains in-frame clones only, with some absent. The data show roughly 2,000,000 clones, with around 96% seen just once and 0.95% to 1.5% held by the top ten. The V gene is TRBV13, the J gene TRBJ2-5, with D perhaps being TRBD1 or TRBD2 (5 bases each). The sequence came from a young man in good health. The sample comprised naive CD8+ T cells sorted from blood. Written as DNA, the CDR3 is TGTGCCAGCAGCACCGGGACGAAAGAGACCCAGTACTTC. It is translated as CASSTGTKETQYF.